The 23 T cell receptor beta chains in this list originate from one sample, sequenced in a study of blood T cells in healthy people across ages. Together with a sample-barcoded 5' primer, a J-beta primer mix was included in a second PCR lasting roughly 6 to 12 cycles. TCRdb redid the calling of the 5' RACE reads with MiXCR, one entry per CDR3 protein. The table has around 800,000 distinct CDR3 sequences, 40% to 50% seen once; the top ten hold around 21%. Material for sequencing was blood. These receptors were taken from a man in his fifties or sixties in good health.

The chain has TRBV7-2 and TRBJ1-5; the D gene is possibly TRBD1 (5 bases). The CDR3 runs 15 residues. Trimming left V 3 bases short and J 4 bases short, with 13 bases between. Germline V CDR1 and CDR2: SGHTA, FQGNSA. The CDR3 reads CASSFDGASNQPQHF. The CDR3 nucleotides read TGTGCCAGCAGCTTCGACGGGGCTTCGAATCAGCCCCAGCATTTT.

V and J are TRBV21-1 and TRBJ1-1. TRBV21-1 is classified as a pseudogene. The CDR3 consists of 14 residues. The CDR3 spells CASSKTSFHTEAFF. CDR3 DNA sequence: TGTGCCAGCAGCAAAACAAGTTTCCACACTGAAGCTTTCTTT.

This rearrangement joins TRBV20-1 to TRBJ2-1; 11 nucleotides agree with TRBD2. Germline values: CDR1 DFQATT, CDR2 SNEGSKA (reference sequence). This CDR3 comprises 13 residues. V shed 8 bases and J 8 bases; nucleotides not matched to a gene: 8. The CDR3 region has the DNA TGCAGTACGGTAGCGGGGGGGCTTTATGAGCAGTTCTTC. This encodes CSTVAGGLYEQFF.

As to this clonotype: Compared with germline, one end of the junction differs, possibly owing to a read error. The rearrangement uses TRBV4-3 and TRBJ2-3, with 10 positions matching TRBD1. Germline V gene data show CDR1 as LGHNA and CDR2 as YSLEER. The CDR3 spans 19 residues. The CDR3 loop reads CTSSQDFSTDRGYRDTQYF. CDR3 DNA sequence: TGCACCAGCAGCCAAGATTTCTCCACGGACAGGGGGTATAGGGATACGCAGTATTTT.

The J gene is TRBJ2-7, the V gene TRBV20-1; D is uncertain. Germline CDR1 DFQATT, CDR2 SNEGSKA (reference sequence). There are 15 residues in the CDR3. V was clipped by 0 bases and J by 7 bases, with 19 bases between them. The CDR3 bases are TGCAGTGCTAGAGATTGGGCGGAGAAGGATAATGAGCAGTACTTC. Residues: CSARDWAEKDNEQYF.

This clonotype came up once. The rearrangement uses TRBV6-2 or TRBV6-3 and TRBJ2-7, with D possibly being TRBD2 (6 bases). Germline CDR1 reads MNHEY; CDR2 reads SVGEGT. This CDR3 is 15 amino acids long. Deletions cut 5 bases from V and 4 bases from J, with 18 bases between. CDR3 sequence reads: CASSRDWDLSYEQYF. The CDR3 DNA sequence: TGTGCCAGCAGTCGGGACTGGGACCTATCTTACGAGCAGTACTTC.

The chain combines TRBV14 with TRBJ1-6; 8 bases match TRBD1. V dropped 4 bases and J dropped 5; count of bases not matched to a gene: 4. The CDR3 consists of 15 residues. Germline CDR1 is SGHDN and CDR2 is FVKESK. CDR3 in DNA: TGTGCCAGCAGCCCGACAGGGGCTCATAATTCACCCCTCCACTTT. Translated, it gives CASSPTGAHNSPLHF.

The V gene is TRBV6-6, the J gene TRBJ2-7; D might be TRBD1 (7 bases). This CDR3 region has 15 residues. Per germline, CDR1 MNHNY and CDR2 SVGAGI (reference sequence). Between the trimmed V and J ends, which lost 6 bases and 3 bases, there was a span of 18 bases. The CDR3 DNA is TGTGCCAGCAGGCCCATTCAGGGGGGAATCTACGAGCAGTACTTC. Protein product: CASRPIQGGIYEQYF.

This clonotype showed up just a few times. The chain uses TRBV7-9 and TRBJ2-3, with 7 bases matching TRBD1. Germline CDR1 is SEHNR and CDR2 is FQNEAQ (reference sequence). V dropped 10 bases and J dropped 5; count of bases not matched to a gene: 12. This CDR3 has 14 residues. The CDR3 DNA reads as TGTGCCATCCCGGGGTCCAGGACAGGAGATACGCAGTATTTT. The encoded protein is CAIPGSRTGDTQYF.

This clonotype turned up a few times. The V gene is TRBV9, the J gene TRBJ2-1; the match to TRBD1 covers 8 bases. The CDR3 length is 16 residues. Trimming took 0 bases from V and 0 from J; bases not matched to a gene: 2. Germline V gene lookup returns CDR1 SGDLS and CDR2 YYNGEE. The CDR3: CASSVGQGTSYNEQFF. CDR3 sequence (DNA): TGTGCCAGCAGCGTAGGACAGGGGACCTCCTACAATGAGCAGTTCTTC.

The rearrangement links TRBV6-5 to TRBJ2-7; D may be TRBD1 or TRBD2 (5 bases each). This CDR3 spans 14 amino acids. Germline CDR1 MNHEY, CDR2 SVGAGI. V lost 9 bases, J lost 7 bases, and 22 bases lay in between. This chain's CDR3 is CASRSTGRGGEQYF. The CDR3 DNA follows: TGTGCCAGTAGGAGTACGGGACGAGGAGGAGAGCAGTACTTC.

This clonotype occurred a few times. The chain employs TRBV6-7 and TRBJ1-5; TRBD1 matches 7 bases. TRBV6-7 is recorded as an ORF, its role being uncertain. The junction had 4 bases not matched to a gene; V was cut back by 2 bases and J by 3 bases. This CDR3 has 15 amino acids. CDR3 protein: CASSYPTGYNQPQHF. DNA of the CDR3: TGTGCCAGCAGTTACCCGACAGGGTACAATCAGCCCCAGCATTTT.

This clonotype was seen a few times. The V and J genes are TRBV29-1 and TRBJ2-5; 12 bases are a match to TRBD2. The trim removed 2 bases at V and 1 base at J, leaving 5 bases unmatched. This CDR3 region has 16 residues. The germline V gene has CDR1 SQVTM and CDR2 ANQGSEA. CDR3 region: CSVERLAGALQETQYF. The CDR3 DNA follows: TGCAGCGTTGAAAGACTAGCGGGGGCCCTCCAAGAGACCCAGTACTTC.

In this sample, this clonotype turned up a few times. V gene TRBV7-2 combines with J gene TRBJ2-6; D gene ambiguous. V lost 5 bases and J lost 2, with 13 bases in between. Germline CDR1 reads SGHTA; CDR2 reads FQGNSA. This CDR3 comprises 16 residues. CDR3 residues: CASSDQASPGANVLTF. For the CDR3, the DNA is TGTGCCAGCAGCGACCAAGCCTCCCCTGGGGCCAACGTCCTGACTTTC.

This clonotype was detected a few times. This chain joins TRBV24-1 and TRBJ2-5; tentative D call: TRBD2 (6 bases). This CDR3 is 16 amino acids long. Germline values: CDR1 KGHDR, CDR2 SFDVKD. V was pared by 3 bases and J by 11 bases, with 24 bases between. The CDR3 loop reads CATSDVGSRGDGEQYF. The DNA for the CDR3 is TGTGCCACCAGTGATGTGGGTAGCCGCGGGGATGGTGAGCAGTACTTC.

The chain has TRBV13 and TRBJ2-3; 7 positions agree with TRBD1. J lost 5 bases, V lost 5 bases, and 16 bases had no gene match. The CDR3 contains 17 residues. Germline V gene data show CDR1 as PRHDT and CDR2 as FYEKMQ (reference sequence). The CDR3 nucleotides are TGTGCCAGCAGCCAAAAACCGGGACAGTCAGGAGGAGATACGCAGTATTTT. Its protein is CASSQKPGQSGGDTQYF.

The V gene is TRBV7-9, the J gene TRBJ1-2, with D possibly matching TRBD1 (6 bases). The CDR3 runs 14 residues. Germline V gives CDR1 SEHNR, CDR2 FQNEAQ (reference sequence). The ends were cut back, 3 bases at V and 3 bases at J, with 11 bases in the middle. The CDR3 DNA reads as TGTGCCAGCAGCTTTGTGCCAGGGGACTATGGCTACACCTTC. It is translated as CASSFVPGDYGYTF.

This chain uses TRBV7-9 with TRBJ2-7; a weak D match, TRBD1 (6 bases). Trimming removed 5 bases at V and 3 bases at J, with 29 bases between. CDR1 is SEHNR, CDR2 FQNEAQ, per germline (reference sequence). The CDR3 runs 19 residues. The CDR3: CASSPPTGYRASHLYEQYF. CDR3 nucleotide sequence: TGTGCCAGCAGCCCTCCTACAGGATACAGGGCGTCCCACCTCTACGAGCAGTACTTC.

In its sample, this clonotype was seen a few times. The chain links TRBV18 to TRBJ1-2, with unresolved D. V lost 4 bases, J lost 0 bases, and 9 bases lay in between. This CDR3 is 14 amino acids long. The germline V gene encodes CDR1 KGHSH and CDR2 LQKENI. The CDR3 is CASSLQGSNYGYTF. The CDR3 coding sequence is TGTGCCAGCTCACTACAAGGATCTAACTATGGCTACACCTTC.

The chain employs TRBV7-6 and TRBJ1-5; D ambiguous. This CDR3 comprises 12 residues. Germline V lookup: CDR1 SGHVS, CDR2 FNYEAQ. Trimming shortened V by 2 bases and J by 9 bases, and 8 bases separated the two germline ends. The CDR3 loop is CASSLKGRPQHF. CDR3 DNA sequence: TGTGCCAGCAGCTTAAAGGGTCGGCCCCAGCATTTT.

This clonotype was counted between two and nine times. This rearrangement joins TRBV20-1 to TRBJ2-7, with D perhaps TRBD1 or TRBD2 (7 bases each). Germline V gene sequence: CDR1 DFQATT, CDR2 SNEGSKA (reference sequence). This CDR3 has 16 amino acids. The V and J ends lost 0 bases and 2 bases respectively, with 17 bases between them. The CDR3 sequence is CSARDLGQGGTYEQYF. The CDR3 nucleotides are TGCAGTGCTAGAGATCTGGGGCAGGGGGGGACCTACGAGCAGTACTTC.

In its sample, this clonotype was seen a few times. V and J are TRBV5-1 and TRBJ2-1; possibly TRBD2 for D (6 bases). V shed 0 bases and J shed 7 bases, with 11 bases lying between them. The V gene's germline CDR1 is SGHRS and CDR2 YFSETQ. The CDR3 has 14 amino acids. The CDR3 here is CASSLGGTGNEQFF. CDR3 nucleotide sequence: TGCGCCAGCAGCTTGGGCGGGACGGGGAATGAGCAGTTCTTC.

The CDR3 region has the DNA TGCAGCGTTGAATCGTCAGGGTTAAGGGAGACCCAGTACTTC. It encodes CSVESSGLRETQYF. The chain links TRBV29-1 to TRBJ2-5, with D possibly matching TRBD1 (5 bases). The germline CDR1 and CDR2 sequences are SQVTM and ANQGSEA. CDR3 length: 14 amino acids. Trimming pared 2 bases from V and 5 bases from J, leaving 15 bases between. The whole variable domain, remainder taken from reference TRBV29-1 and TRBJ2-5, is SAVISQKPSRDICQRGTSLTIQCQVDSQVTMMFWYRQQPGQSLTLIATANQGSEATYESGFVIDKFPISRPNLTFSTLTVSNMSPEDSSIYLCSVESSGLRETQYFGPGTRLLVL.